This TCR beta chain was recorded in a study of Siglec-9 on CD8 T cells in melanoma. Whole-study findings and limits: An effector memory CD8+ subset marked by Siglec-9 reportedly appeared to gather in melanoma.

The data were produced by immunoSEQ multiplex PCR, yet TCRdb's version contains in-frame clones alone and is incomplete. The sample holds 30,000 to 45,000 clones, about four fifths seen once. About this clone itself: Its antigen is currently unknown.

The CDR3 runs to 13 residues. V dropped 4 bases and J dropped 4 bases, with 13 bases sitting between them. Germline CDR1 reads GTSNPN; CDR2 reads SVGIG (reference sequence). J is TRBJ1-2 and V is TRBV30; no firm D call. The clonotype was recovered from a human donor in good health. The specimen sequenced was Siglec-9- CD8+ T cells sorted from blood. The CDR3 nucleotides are TGTGCCTGGACCGACGGGATAATCTATGGCTACACCTTC. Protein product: CAWTDGIIYGYTF.